This T cell receptor beta chain was recovered during a study of beta chain features in type 1 diabetes. Study results and limitations: Cells that show high TCR expression could be over-represented by cDNA sequencing. Significant though moderate, a shortening of TCRB CDR3s appeared in all four CD4+ subsets of Type 1 diabetes patients. Fewer junction insertions and more nucleotide deletions appeared in type 1 diabetes patients.

Expressed TCRB transcripts got sequenced, as all isolated RNA was reverse transcribed. Each sample of naive, central memory or regulatory T cells had, on average, about 3.57 million reads. This table comes from immunoSEQ multiplex PCR, and its TCRdb copy is limited to in-frame clones, with some not included. The sample lists around 160,000 clones, about 10% occurring once. A word on this clone: The antigen remains undetermined.

V lost 1 base and J lost 9, with 13 bases in between. Germline V CDR1 and CDR2: SGHRS, YFSETQ. CDR3 length: 14 residues. Sequenced: central memory CD4+ T cells from blood. This clonotype was obtained from a woman aged 25-40 years with type 1 diabetes. The rearrangement joins TRBV5-1 to TRBJ2-2; weak D call: TRBD1 (5 bases). The CDR3 DNA reads as TGCGCCAGCAGCTTGTCAGGGTCCTCTTGGGAGCTGTTTTTT. It codes for CASSLSGSSWELFF.